This passage covers 8 T cell receptor beta chains from one sample sequenced in a study of T cell repertoires in cytomegalovirus infection (dated by TCRdb to the late 2010s). Sequenced using an Illumina HiSeq 1500. TCRdb redid the processing of the public reads, applying fastp at Q25 and MiXCR, and retained in-frame beta chains. Here each entry gathers all rows of one CDR3 protein and keeps the most common genes and DNA. This sample holds approximately 150,000 distinct CDR3 sequences; about a sixth were observed only once. Around 20% of the sample is taken by the ten largest. Sequenced sample: CD8+ T cells from PBMCs. The receptors shown here come from a human donor in good health (CMV status not recorded). Some clones in this sample may be carry-over from other donors' samples.

This clonotype was seen a few times. The rearrangement joins TRBV4-3 to TRBJ2-7; TRBD2 matches 9 bases. The CDR3 loop spans 14 amino acids. CDR1 and CDR2 (germline): LGHNA, YSLEER. The V and J ends lost 4 bases and 2 bases, in that order; junction bases with no gene match: 3. The CDR3 nucleotides are TGCGCCAGCAGCCCGCAGCGGGGGGCCTACGAGCAGTACTTC. It specifies CASSPQRGAYEQYF.

The chain employs TRBV2 and TRBJ2-3; tentative D call: TRBD1 (5 bases). The CDR3 totals 15 residues. Between the trimmed V and J ends, which lost 3 bases and 10 bases, there was a span of 20 bases. Germline assignment: CDR1 SNHLY and CDR2 FYNNEI. The CDR3 sequence: CASSDGLGAVVAQYF. In DNA form, the CDR3 reads TGTGCCAGCAGTGACGGGCTAGGGGCGGTAGTGGCGCAGTATTTT.

The V and J genes are TRBV12-3 or TRBV12-4 and TRBJ2-1; tentatively, D is TRBD1 or TRBD2 (5 bases each). Trimming shortened V by 6 bases and J by 4 bases, and 22 bases separated the two germline ends. CDR3 size: 17 residues. This chain's CDR3 is CASRNPPPGTLYNEQFF. CDR3 DNA: TGTGCCAGCAGAAACCCCCCCCCCGGGACGTTGTACAATGAGCAGTTCTTC.

Only a few counts were recorded for this clonotype. The chain employs TRBV2 and TRBJ2-3; a possible D gene is TRBD2 (5 bases). This CDR3 is 16 amino acids long. Germline loops: CDR1 SNHLY, CDR2 FYNNEI. V lost 0 bases to trimming and J lost 1 base, with 11 bases between them. The CDR3 DNA reads as TGTGCCAGCAGTGAAGCGCCGCGGGCTCGCACAGATACGCAGTATTTT. Translating gives CASSEAPRARTDTQYF.

This clonotype was detected only a few times. The CDR3 spells CASSLMEQANEQFF. CDR3 in DNA: TGTGCCAGCAGTTTAATGGAACAGGCCAATGAGCAGTTCTTC. V and J are TRBV27 and TRBJ2-1; a weak D match, TRBD1 (5 bases). V lost 2 bases to trimming and J lost 6 bases, with 11 bases between them. The CDR3 loop spans 14 amino acids. The germline V gene has CDR1 MNHEY and CDR2 SMNVEV (reference sequence).

This clonotype was found a few times. The chain uses TRBV7-9 and TRBJ2-1; 7 bases match TRBD1. V gave up 5 bases and J gave up 9 bases; unmatched junction bases: 19. Per germline, CDR1 SEHNR and CDR2 FQNEAQ (reference sequence). This CDR3 is 17 amino acids long. CDR3 protein: CASSPPPATGLKGEQFF. The CDR3 DNA reads as TGTGCCAGCAGCCCCCCTCCGGCGACAGGGCTAAAGGGTGAGCAGTTCTTC.

There are a few counts of this clonotype. The rearrangement links TRBV7-8 to TRBJ2-5, with no clear D. Germline CDR1 SGHVS, CDR2 FQNEAQ. V was shortened by 2 bases and J by 1 base, with 17 bases between the two germline ends. This CDR3 is 17 amino acids long. The CDR3 DNA reads TGTGCCAGCAGCTTACCCCTGAAGGGCCCCCGCCAAGAGACCCAGTACTTC. Translated, it gives CASSLPLKGPRQETQYF.

The table lists this clonotype with a few counts. The chain is built from TRBV7-2 and TRBJ2-1, with 11 bases lining up with TRBD2. Germline CDR1 reads SGHTA; CDR2 reads FQGNSA. The V and J ends lost 7 bases and 4 bases, in that order; junction bases with no gene match: 9. The CDR3 runs to 16 residues. The CDR3 region has the DNA TGTGCCAGCACTAGGGGTAGCGGGGGGGCATACAATGAGCAGTTCTTC. Encoded protein: CASTRGSGGAYNEQFF. The full variable domain, completed using reference TRBV7-2 and TRBJ2-1, is GAGVSQSPSNKVTEKGKDVELRCDPISGHTALYWYRQSLGQGLEFLIYFQGNSAPDKSGLPSDRFSAERTGGSVSTLTIQRTQQEDSAVYLCASTRGSGGAYNEQFFGPGTRLTVL.